This is a list of T cell receptor beta chains from one sample in a study of cytotoxic CD8 clonotypes in ibrutinib-treated CLL. Some clones are missing from TCRdb's copy, which holds only in-frame ones; the method was immunoSEQ multiplex PCR. The sample lists about 60,000 clones; roughly 50% were seen once. The source was PBMCs, collected after 24 months of ibrutinib treatment. All receptors derive from a human donor with chronic lymphocytic leukemia. CDR3s include the opening cysteine and the closing phenylalanine or tryptophan. A D gene is named only where the DNA matches it firmly. Expanded clones get a size class; other rows say once, few or many, or leave the size out.

>-|TRBD1|TRBV12-5|TRBJ2-1|16
CASGSSRDRGFDEQFF
TGTGCTAGTGGTTCCTCCCGGGACAGGGGATTTGATGAGCAGTTCTTC
>-|-|TRBV6-5|TRBJ2-2|14
CASKSSSKTGELFF
TGTGCCAGCAAGAGCAGCTCCAAGACCGGGGAGCTGTTTTTT
>-|-|TRBV5-1|TRBJ2-5|13
CASSPAGQETQYF
TGCGCCAGCAGTCCGGCAGGCCAAGAGACCCAGTACTTC
>-|TRBD2|TRBV4-2|TRBJ2-7|17
CASSQGGVLAETYEQYF
TGTGCCAGCAGCCAAGGGGGGGTACTAGCGGAGACCTACGAGCAGTACTTC
>-|TRBD1|TRBV6-1|TRBJ1-2|13
CASRAGQVGGYTF
TGTGCCAGCAGAGCTGGACAGGTGGGCGGCTACACCTTC
>-|-|TRBV18|TRBJ1-5|13
CASSPVENQPQHF
TGTGCCAGCTCACCAGTAGAAAATCAGCCCCAGCATTTT
>-|-|TRBV7-8|TRBJ1-1|14
CASSLGGRYTEAFF
TGTGCCAGCAGCTTAGGAGGGCGTTACACTGAAGCTTTCTTT
>-|-|TRBV6-5|TRBJ2-5|12
CASSFTGETQYF
TGTGCCAGCAGTTTCACGGGAGAGACCCAGTACTTC
>-|-|TRBV6-6|TRBJ2-1|12
CASLMEGNEQFF
TGTGCCAGCCTCATGGAGGGCAATGAGCAGTTCTTC
>few|-|TRBV29-1|TRBJ2-1|13
CSGRRASYNEQFF
TGCAGCGGAAGGAGGGCATCCTACAATGAGCAGTTCTTC
>many|TRBD1|TRBV25-1|TRBJ1-2|13
CASSEDRVYGYTF
TGTGCCAGCAGTGAGGACAGGGTCTATGGCTACACCTTC
>-|-|TRBV2|TRBJ2-5|12
CASSVGSETQYF
TGTGCCAGCAGTGTAGGATCGGAGACCCAGTACTTC
>few|-|TRBV27|TRBJ2-7|15
CASSFLTRTSYEQYF
TGTGCCAGCAGTTTTTTGACCAGGACCTCCTACGAGCAGTACTTC
>-|-|TRBV18|TRBJ2-4|15
CASSPTESLGNIQYF
TGTGCCAGCTCACCGACTGAATCGTTAGGAAACATTCAGTACTTC
>-|-|TRBV7-9|TRBJ1-3|16
CASSLGSWVDGNTIYF
TGTGCCAGCAGCTTAGGATCGTGGGTGGATGGAAACACCATATATTTT
>-|-|TRBV2|TRBJ2-3|15
CASSLGHPSTDTQYF
TGTGCCAGCAGCCTGGGACACCCTAGCACAGATACGCAGTATTTT
>-|-|TRBV20-1|TRBJ1-2|11
CSAARVNGYTF
TGCAGTGCTGCCCGTGTGAATGGCTACACCTTC
>few|-|TRBV2|TRBJ2-2|14
CASGGRSDTGELFF
TGTGCCAGCGGCGGCAGATCGGACACCGGGGAGCTGTTTTTT
>-|-|TRBV11-2|TRBJ2-3|10
CASSAGTQYF
TGTGCCAGCAGCGCCGGTACGCAGTATTTT
>-|TRBD1|TRBV28|TRBJ1-2|17
CASNPIAGQGMDYGYTF
TGTGCCAGCAACCCAATCGCGGGACAGGGGATGGACTATGGCTACACCTTC
>-|-|TRBV25-1|TRBJ2-4|14
CASSADPAKNIQYF
TGTGCCAGCAGTGCAGATCCAGCCAAAAACATTCAGTACTTC
>few|TRBD1|TRBV25-1|TRBJ2-3|15
CASSGDRGPTDTQYF
TGTGCCAGCAGTGGGGACAGGGGGCCCACAGATACGCAGTATTTT
>few|-|TRBV2|TRBJ2-3|12
CASSLLSDTQYF
TGTGCCAGCAGCCTCCTCTCGGATACGCAGTATTTT
>-|-|TRBV7-6|TRBJ2-5|16
CASSLRATRGQETQYF
TGTGCCAGCAGCTTAAGAGCGACTAGGGGGCAAGAGACCCAGTACTTC
>few|-|TRBV6-6|TRBJ2-3|15
CASSYGPSSTDTQYF
TGTGCCAGCAGTTACGGACCTTCTAGCACAGATACGCAGTATTTT
>few|-|TRBV9|TRBJ2-2|16
CASSPRTSAFTGELFF
TGTGCCAGCAGCCCCCGGACGTCGGCTTTCACCGGGGAGCTGTTTTTT
>-|TRBD2|TRBV11-2|TRBJ2-1|17
CASSSRLAGEPYNEQFF
TGTGCCAGCAGCTCTCGACTAGCGGGGGAACCCTACAATGAGCAGTTCTTC
>-|-|TRBV7-2|TRBJ1-5|14
CASSPRTGNQPQHF
TGTGCCAGCAGCCCCCGGACGGGTAATCAGCCCCAGCATTTT
>-|-|TRBV11-1|TRBJ2-6|16
CASSGARVSGANVLTF
TGTGCCAGCAGCGGGGCCAGGGTGAGTGGGGCCAACGTCCTGACTTTC
>-|-|TRBV15|TRBJ1-5|16
CATSRGAGNSNQPQHF
TGTGCCACCAGCAGAGGCGCAGGGAATAGCAATCAGCCCCAGCATTTT
>few|TRBD1|TRBV29-1|TRBJ1-4|13
CSAQGATNEKLFF
TGCAGCGCCCAGGGGGCAACTAATGAAAAACTGTTTTTT
>-|-|TRBV18|TRBJ2-3|12
CASSPKGDTQYF
TGTGCCAGCTCACCAAAGGGGGATACGCAGTATTTT
>-|TRBD2|TRBV7-2|TRBJ2-3|15
CASSLAGGLSDTQYF
TGTGCCAGCAGCTTAGCGGGGGGGTTATCGGATACGCAGTATTTT
>few|TRBD1|TRBV4-1|TRBJ1-5|15
CASSQDQGTDQPQHF
TGCGCCAGCAGCCAAGACCAGGGGACAGATCAGCCCCAGCATTTT
>-|-|TRBV27|TRBJ2-7|16
CASSLSRGTRIYEQYF
TGTGCCAGCAGTTTATCTCGAGGGACACGTATCTACGAGCAGTACTTC
>-|TRBD1|TRBV5-4|TRBJ2-2|17
CASSLEPGTVNTGELFF
TGTGCCAGCAGCTTGGAGCCCGGGACAGTGAACACCGGGGAGCTGTTTTTT
>many|-|TRBV6-6|TRBJ1-1|13
CASSSQPNTEAFF
TGTGCCAGCAGTTCCCAGCCGAACACTGAAGCTTTCTTT
>once|-|TRBV18|TRBJ2-2|14
CASSPVSNTGELFF
TGTGCCAGCTCACCCGTCTCGAACACCGGGGAGCTGTTTTTT
>-|TRBD2|TRBV6-6|TRBJ2-6|15
CASSAGGAGANVLTF
TGTGCCAGCAGTGCCGGGGGGGCTGGGGCCAACGTCCTGACTTTC
>few|-|TRBV14|TRBJ2-1|14
CASSQVLGTTEQFF
TGTGCCAGCAGCCAAGTTTTGGGAACTACTGAGCAGTTCTTC
>few|-|TRBV5-1|TRBJ1-3|16
CASSLAAGSSGNTIYF
TGCGCCAGCAGCTTGGCCGCAGGGAGTTCTGGAAACACCATATATTTT
>-|TRBD1|TRBV5-1|TRBJ2-2|18
CASSLSRTGGVFTGELFF
TGCGCCAGCAGCCTGTCGCGAACAGGGGGCGTTTTCACCGGGGAGCTGTTTTTT
>-|TRBD1|TRBV5-5|TRBJ1-2|15
CASSRSGQGVYGYTF
TGTGCCAGCAGCCGCAGTGGACAGGGAGTCTATGGCTACACCTTC
>-|-|TRBV7-2|TRBJ2-2|15
CASSFGGWAGGELFF
TGTGCCAGCAGCTTTGGGGGCTGGGCCGGCGGGGAGCTGTTTTTT
>-|-|TRBV7-2|TRBJ2-7|13
CASSLVSRDEQYF
TGTGCCAGCAGCTTAGTGTCTCGGGACGAGCAGTACTTC
>many|-|TRBV27|TRBJ1-2|15
CASSLGPPISYGYTF
TGTGCCAGCAGTTTAGGCCCCCCGATCAGCTATGGCTACACCTTC
>-|-|TRBV5-6|TRBJ1-1|13
CASTIFLRTEAFF
TGTGCCAGCACCATATTCTTGAGAACTGAAGCTTTCTTT
>many|-|TRBV27|TRBJ2-1|11
CASSLRGEQFF
TGTGCCAGCAGTTTACGTGGTGAGCAGTTCTTC
>once|-|TRBV28|TRBJ2-7|14
CASSRLLSTYEQYF
TGTGCCAGCAGTCGCCTATTGAGTACCTACGAGCAGTACTTC
>-|-|TRBV13|TRBJ2-2|13
CASSFRSSGELFF
TGTGCCAGCAGCTTCCGAAGTAGCGGGGAGCTGTTTTTT
>-|-|TRBV29-1|TRBJ2-6|14
CSVKGTTGANVLTF
TGCAGCGTTAAAGGCACGACTGGGGCCAACGTCCTGACTTTC
>-|-|TRBV9|TRBJ1-1|13
CASSATPDLEAFF
TGTGCCAGCAGCGCCACGCCCGACTTGGAAGCTTTCTTT
>many|-|TRBV28|TRBJ2-3|12
CASTQTRDTQYF
TGTGCCAGCACTCAGACTAGAGATACGCAGTATTTT
>many|-|TRBV5-1|TRBJ2-1|17
CASSLGAFPSSYNEQFF
TGCGCCAGCAGCTTGGGAGCCTTCCCGAGCTCCTACAATGAGCAGTTCTTC
>-|-|TRBV5-6|TRBJ1-2|14
CASSFQGENYGYTF
TGTGCCAGCAGCTTCCAGGGAGAAAACTATGGCTACACCTTC